The T cell receptor beta chain described here comes from a study of blood T cells in healthy people across ages (dated by TCRdb to the mid-2010s). Regarding the study in general: In model experiments, template switching captured roughly one uniquely barcoded TCR beta cDNA molecule for every two T cells. Using deep sequencing normalized with unique cDNA molecular identifiers, the study measured how TCR beta repertoire diversity changes with age. The donors were divided into four age groups: young (average around 16 years), middle-aged (about 40), aged (roughly 66) and long-lived (about 90). The study analyzed two additional independent replicas of 1 million unique cDNA reads from the same blood draw for two donors, one aged 18 to 29 and one aged 80 or older. Overall study results and their limits: Conclusive comparison of naive and antigen-experienced compartments was prevented by the profiling of bulk unsorted PBMCs. Observed TCR beta diversity per million T cells fell roughly linearly with age, and a significant reduction was already apparent by age approximately 40. The CMV infection status of donors was not known, potentially confounding age-related changes in expanded clonotypes. The long-lived group showed more naive CD4+ T cells, fewer expanded clones and increased TCR diversity than the aged group, suggesting age selection. There was a strong correlation between observed TCR beta diversity and the percentage of naive T cells measured by flow cytometry. Estimates of total diversity based on one million sequenced T cells were considered lower bounds and underestimates.

This clonotype was detected ten times or more. Its target antigen remains unknown. The junction and the germline gene differ at one end; a read error may be behind it. The 39 donors, aged roughly 6 to 95 years, were systemically healthy Caucasian individuals from Russia. Each donor gave 8 to 10 milliliters of peripheral blood, drawn into EDTA-treated Vacutainer tubes. Ficoll-Paque density-gradient centrifugation was used to isolate PBMCs, with at least 6.5 million per sample. Total RNA was extracted from PBMCs with Trizol reagent, with at least 6 micrograms obtained per sample. For every donor, flow cytometry on a PBMC aliquot measured the percentage of naive CD45RAhigh/CD27high T cells. From the cysteine up to the phenylalanine, the CDR3 has a length of 13 residues. Only the CDR3 portion is preserved as DNA: 39 bases, with reading frame beginning at the first base. According to the germline V gene, CDR1 reads KGHSH and CDR2 reads LQKENI.

The library relied on 5' RACE. For sequencing, an Illumina HiSeq 2500 was employed. A second roughly 6 to 11 cycle PCR used a sample-barcoded 5' primer and a J-beta primer mix. Each TCR beta cDNA molecule received a unique molecular identifier from a template-switch 5' adaptor carrying 12 random nucleotides. Each sample yielded at least 2.5 million CDR3-containing paired-end reads. First-strand cDNA was synthesized from all RNA with the Mint cDNA synthesis kit, primed by a TRBC-specific oligonucleotide. Following uracil-DNA glycosylase treatment, all cDNA underwent a first 18-cycle PCR with the universal primers M1SS and BC2_uni_R. The paper's data handling went like this. For normalization, 1 million high-quality reads, each with a distinct molecular identifier, were randomly selected from each sample. Instead of being binned into consensus sequences, reads with shared molecular identifiers were discarded. MiTCR, run with a Q25 quality threshold and the strictest error-elimination algorithm, handled CDR3 identification, clonotype clustering and error correction. A nonparametric unseen species model with Euler transformation was used to estimate a lower bound on total TCR beta diversity. The public reads were run again by TCRdb, first through fastp at Q25 and then through MiXCR, and only productive beta chains were kept. Rows with one shared CDR3 protein collapse into an entry with the most common genes and DNA. For this entry, the V and J calls and clone size follow TCRdb and not the study's own pipeline. In this sample the table shows almost 550,000 distinct CDR3 sequences, 24% of which occur a single time. The top ten hold around 10% of the sample.

Another study also made use of these data, one on T cells of mothers and their children. The second investigation adds: Nine systemically healthy Caucasian individuals, comprising three mothers and their six children, were included as donors. cDNA synthesis consumed the entire amount of extracted RNA, loaded at roughly 1.5 ug RNA in each 15 ul reaction. In the second PCR, the M1S primer added sample barcodes and 2-4 random nucleotides. Each mother yielded over 8.5 million TCR beta CDR3 reads and each child about 3 million reads. In both related and unrelated pairs, thymic selection shapes the output of TCR recombination in a similar way, with inherited differences having only a minor effect. Normalized repertoire overlap was always found to be slightly, but never significantly, higher in related mother-child pairs than in unrelated mother-child pairs. Persistent microchimeric T cell clones were not detected, at a sensitivity of 85 to 100 clones per million clonotypes. In the study, deep NGS was used to compare the TCR beta repertoires of mothers and children, and features distinguishing related mother-child pairs from unrelated individuals were sought. On average, the children were about 10 +/- 4 years old, while the mothers were roughly 36 +/- 4 years old. After adapter ligation was performed with NEBNext reagents, the libraries were sequenced on an Illumina HiSeq 2000 with 100+100 nt paired-end reads. Mother and child libraries were prepared a month apart and sequenced in separate runs to prevent cross-contamination. For each donor, somewhere between roughly 450,000 and 2,000,000 distinct TCR beta clonotypes were identified. Naive TCR beta clonotypes were estimated from low-frequency clonotypes matched to each donor's FACS-determined naive share, without sorting.

The receptor chain draws on TRBV18 and TRBJ1-1; there is no confident call for the D gene. The sequenced sample was blood. The TCR was taken from a boy younger than 18 in good health. In nucleotide form, the sequence is TGCGCCAGCAGCCCGGGAGGGAACACTGAAGCTTTCTTT. Translation gives CASSPGGNTEAFF. Reference TRBV18 and TRBJ1-1 proteins supply the regions before and after the CDR3; the full variable domain is: NAGVMQNPRHLVRRRGQEARLRCSPMKGHSHVYWYRQLPEEGLKFMVYLQKENIIDESGMPKERFSAEFPKEGPSILRIQQVVRGDSAAYFCASSPGGNTEAFFGQGTRLTVV.